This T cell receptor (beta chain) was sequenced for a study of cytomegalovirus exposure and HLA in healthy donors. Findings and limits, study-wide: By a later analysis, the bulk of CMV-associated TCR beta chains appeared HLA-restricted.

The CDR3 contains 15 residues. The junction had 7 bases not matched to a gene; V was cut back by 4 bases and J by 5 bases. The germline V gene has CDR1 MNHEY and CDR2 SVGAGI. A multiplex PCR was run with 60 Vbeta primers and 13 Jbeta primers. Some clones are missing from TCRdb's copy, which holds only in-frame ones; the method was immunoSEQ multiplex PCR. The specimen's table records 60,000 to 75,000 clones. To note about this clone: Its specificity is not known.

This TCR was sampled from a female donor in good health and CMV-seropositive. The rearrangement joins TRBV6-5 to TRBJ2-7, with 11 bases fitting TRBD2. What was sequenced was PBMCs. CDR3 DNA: TGTGCCAGCAGTTTTTTAGCGGGAGGGAACCACGAGCAGTACTTC. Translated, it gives CASSFLAGGNHEQYF.